This T cell receptor beta chain is from a study of cytomegalovirus exposure and HLA in healthy donors. The PCR made use of 60 Vbeta and 13 Jbeta primers. TCRdb's copy holds only in-frame clones and misses some; the assay was immunoSEQ multiplex PCR. Of more than 110,000 clones in the sample, around 79% are singletons; the top ten hold over 3%. V gave up 7 bases and J gave up 8 bases, with 18 bases separating them. Germline V gene sequence: CDR1 SGHKS, CDR2 YYEKEE (reference sequence). The CDR3 has 14 residues. V gene TRBV5-5 combines with J gene TRBJ1-4; no firm D call. The sample was PBMCs. The clonotype originates from a female donor in good health and CMV-seronegative. The CDR3 DNA reads as TGTGCCAGCCGCCGGCAGACATCCGACGAAAAACTGTTTTTT. This gives the protein CASRRQTSDEKLFF.